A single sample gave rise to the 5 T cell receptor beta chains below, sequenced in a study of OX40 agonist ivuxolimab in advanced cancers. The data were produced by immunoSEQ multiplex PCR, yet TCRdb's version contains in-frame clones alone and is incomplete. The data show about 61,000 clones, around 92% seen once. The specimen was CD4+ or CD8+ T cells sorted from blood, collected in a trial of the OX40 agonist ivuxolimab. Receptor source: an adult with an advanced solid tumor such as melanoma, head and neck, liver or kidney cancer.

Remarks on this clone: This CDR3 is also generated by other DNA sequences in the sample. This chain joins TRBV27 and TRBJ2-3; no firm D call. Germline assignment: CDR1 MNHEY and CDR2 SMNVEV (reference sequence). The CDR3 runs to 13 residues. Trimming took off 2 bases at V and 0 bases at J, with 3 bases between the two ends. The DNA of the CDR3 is TGTGCCAGCAGTTTACCTAGCACAGATACGCAGTATTTT. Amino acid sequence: CASSLPSTDTQYF.

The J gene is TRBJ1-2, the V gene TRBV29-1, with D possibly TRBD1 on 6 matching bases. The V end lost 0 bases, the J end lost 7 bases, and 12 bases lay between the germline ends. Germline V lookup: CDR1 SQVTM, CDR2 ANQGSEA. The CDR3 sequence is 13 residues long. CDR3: CSVEDRGFGGYTF. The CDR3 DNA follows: TGCAGCGTTGAAGACAGGGGCTTCGGTGGCTACACCTTC.

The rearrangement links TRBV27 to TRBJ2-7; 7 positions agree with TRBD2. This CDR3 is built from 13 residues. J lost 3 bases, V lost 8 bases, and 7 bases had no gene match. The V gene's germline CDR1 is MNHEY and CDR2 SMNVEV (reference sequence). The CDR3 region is CASSPGGGYEQYF. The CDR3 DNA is TGTGCCAGCTCGCCGGGCGGGGGCTACGAGCAGTACTTC.

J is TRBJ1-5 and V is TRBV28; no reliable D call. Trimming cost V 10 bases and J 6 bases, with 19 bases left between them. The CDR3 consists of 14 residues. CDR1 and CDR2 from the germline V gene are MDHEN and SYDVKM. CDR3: CANVGNLGSQPQHF. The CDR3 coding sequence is TGTGCCAACGTAGGCAACCTAGGCAGTCAGCCCCAGCATTTT.

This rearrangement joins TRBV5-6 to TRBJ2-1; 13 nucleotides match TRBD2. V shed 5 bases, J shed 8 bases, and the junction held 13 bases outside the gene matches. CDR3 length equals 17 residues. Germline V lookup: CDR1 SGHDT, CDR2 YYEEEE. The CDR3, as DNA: TGTGCCAGCAGAACCTGGGGGGGACTAGCGGGATTCGATGAGCAGTTCTTC. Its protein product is CASRTWGGLAGFDEQFF. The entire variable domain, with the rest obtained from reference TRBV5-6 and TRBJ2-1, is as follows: DAGVTQSPTHLIKTRGQQVTLRCSPKSGHDTVSWYQQALGQGPQFIFQYYEEEERQRGNFPDRFSGHQFPNYSSELNVNALLLGDSALYLCASRTWGGLAGFDEQFFGPGTRLTVL.